The 27 T cell receptor beta chains reported below all come from one sample, sequenced in a study of blood T cell repertoires in COVID-19. The method was immunoSEQ multiplex PCR; TCRdb's version includes in-frame clones alone and lacks a portion of them. The sample shows about 350,000 clones, about 90% of them seen only once. The sequenced material came from PBMCs or T cells enriched from blood (not recorded which). Every receptor here comes from a young woman who had been exposed to COVID-19.

The chain links TRBV10-3 to TRBJ2-1; 14 bases are shared with TRBD2. CDR3 size: 15 residues. Germline V lookup: CDR1 ENHRY, CDR2 SYGVKD. V shed 10 bases, J shed 8 bases, and the junction held 10 bases outside the gene matches. The CDR3 protein is CASQGLAGVGDEQFF. CDR3 bases: TGTGCCAGCCAGGGACTAGCGGGAGTGGGTGATGAGCAGTTCTTC.

The chain links TRBV5-6 to TRBJ2-7, with D possibly TRBD2 on 5 matching bases. Germline assignment: CDR1 SGHDT and CDR2 YYEEEE. This CDR3 region has 13 residues. V dropped 2 bases and J dropped 3 bases, with 9 bases sitting between them. DNA for the CDR3: TGTGCCAGCAGCTTCGGGGTTAACTACGAGCAGTACTTC. This sequence encodes CASSFGVNYEQYF.

V and J are TRBV9 and TRBJ2-1, with 8 bases lining up with TRBD2. With V trimmed by 6 bases and J by 0 bases, 11 bases remained unmatched. Looked up from germline, CDR1 is SGDLS and CDR2 is YYNGEE. The length of the CDR3 is 17 residues. CDR3 in amino acids: CASTESGSDYSYNEQFF. In DNA, the CDR3 is TGTGCCAGCACCGAAAGCGGGAGTGACTACTCCTACAATGAGCAGTTCTTC. Full variable domain (rest looked up from reference TRBV9 and TRBJ2-1): DSGVTQTPKHLITATGQRVTLRCSPRSGDLSVYWYQQSLDQGLQFLIQYYNGEERAKGNILERFSAQQFPDLHSELNLSSLELGDSALYFCASTESGSDYSYNEQFFGPGTRLTVL.

A few counts support this clone. This chain links TRBV5-1 with TRBJ1-2; TRBD1 aligns across 7 bases. J lost 6 bases, V lost 5 bases, and 7 bases had no gene match. The V gene's germline CDR1 is SGHRS and CDR2 YFSETQ. The CDR3 is made up of 13 amino acids. CDR3: CASREGQRDGYTF. Written as DNA, the CDR3 is TGCGCCAGCAGGGAGGGACAGAGAGATGGCTACACCTTC. Full variable domain (outside the CDR3, taken from reference TRBV5-1 and TRBJ1-2): KAGVTQTPRYLIKTRGQQVTLSCSPISGHRSVSWYQQTPGQGLQFLFEYFSETQRNKGNFPGRFSGRQFSNSRSEMNVSTLELGDSALYLCASREGQRDGYTFGSGTRLTVV.

The V and J genes are TRBV30 and TRBJ1-1, with 12 positions matching TRBD1. V trimming: 2 bases; J trimming: 5 bases; junction bases outside the gene matches: 21. The CDR3 length is 20 residues. The germline CDR1 and CDR2 sequences are GTSNPN and SVGIG (reference sequence). CDR3 DNA sequence: TGTGCCTGGAGTACAAAGAGGGACAGGGGGCGAACAGCAGTAGGGACTGAAGCTTTCTTT. Translating gives CAWSTKRDRGRTAVGTEAFF.

The CDR3 sequence: CASSPQRTNYEQYF. The DNA for the CDR3 is TGTGCCAGCTCACCACAGCGGACCAACTACGAGCAGTACTTC. The rearrangement joins TRBV18 to TRBJ2-7; D perhaps matches TRBD2 (5 bases). Trimming took 1 base from V and 3 from J, leaving 10 bases between them. Germline-derived CDR1 and CDR2 are KGHSH and LQKENI. The CDR3 has 14 residues.

The chain is built from TRBV19 and TRBJ2-7, with no clear D. V shed 3 bases and J shed 4 bases, with 10 bases lying between them. CDR1 is LNHDA, CDR2 SQIVND, per germline (reference sequence). The CDR3 loop spans 13 amino acids. In DNA form, the CDR3 reads TGTGCCAGTAGTATGGGCAGGATGTACGAGCAGTACTTC. This sequence encodes CASSMGRMYEQYF. The whole variable domain, remainder taken from reference TRBV19 and TRBJ2-7, is DGGITQSPKYLFRKEGQNVTLSCEQNLNHDAMYWYRQDPGQGLRLIYYSQIVNDFQKGDIAEGYSVSREKKESFPLTVTSAQKNPTAFYLCASSMGRMYEQYFGPGTRLTVT.

This rearrangement joins TRBV7-3 to TRBJ2-5; a possible D gene is TRBD2 (5 bases). Germline-derived CDR1 and CDR2 are SGHTA and FQGTGA. Between the trimmed V and J ends, which lost 4 bases and 2 bases, there was a span of 11 bases. CDR3 length: 14 residues. The CDR3 sequence is CASSWSGKQETQYF. In nucleotides, the CDR3 is TGTGCCAGCAGCTGGTCCGGGAAGCAAGAGACCCAGTACTTC.

V gene TRBV12-5 combines with J gene TRBJ1-5; TRBD1 matches at 9 bases. With V trimmed by 5 bases and J by 6 bases, 11 bases remained unmatched. The CDR3 covers 16 residues. The germline V gene has CDR1 LGHNT and CDR2 FRNRAP. The CDR3 is CASGPSGQGALQPQHF. CDR3 DNA: TGTGCTAGTGGTCCATCGGGACAGGGTGCTCTTCAGCCCCAGCATTTT.

CDR3 protein: CASSIQTVSYEQYF. The CDR3 DNA follows: TGTGCCAGTAGTATCCAGACAGTCTCCTACGAGCAGTACTTC. The chain uses TRBV19 and TRBJ2-7; a possible D gene is TRBD1 (5 bases). This CDR3 has 14 amino acids. From germline, CDR1 is LNHDA and CDR2 SQIVND (reference sequence). With 3 bases removed from V and 0 bases from J, the gap between germline ends came to 9 bases.

The J gene is TRBJ1-4, the V gene TRBV11-2; tentative D call: TRBD1 (6 bases). The V and J ends lost 5 bases and 4 bases respectively, with 14 bases between them. The CDR3 sequence is 15 residues long. The germline V gene encodes CDR1 SGHAT and CDR2 FQNNGV. CDR3 region: CASSVIGRGNEKLFF. The CDR3, as DNA: TGTGCCAGCAGCGTCATCGGCAGGGGTAATGAAAAACTGTTTTTT.

The chain has TRBV3-1 (or the pseudogene TRBV3-2) and TRBJ2-2, with D unresolved. Between the trimmed V and J ends, which lost 4 bases and 5 bases, there was a span of 5 bases. CDR1 LGHDT and CDR2 YNNKEL come from the germline V gene (reference sequence). This CDR3 region has 12 residues. The CDR3, as DNA: TGTGCCAGCAGCCGAGGAACCGGGGAGCTGTTTTTT. Translated, it gives CASSRGTGELFF.

This clone has more than one count but fewer than ten. The chain has TRBV5-1 and TRBJ1-1; D call uncertain. The V and J ends lost 4 bases and 1 base respectively, with 14 bases between them. Germline values: CDR1 SGHRS, CDR2 YFSETQ. The CDR3 spans 15 residues. CDR3 coding DNA: TGCGCCAGCAGCCCCAGACACCCTTCGAACACTGAAGCTTTCTTT. Amino acids: CASSPRHPSNTEAFF.

V and J are TRBV2 and TRBJ2-5, with 9 bases that match TRBD1. V was pared by 9 bases and J by 5 bases, with 16 bases of the junction left unmatched. The V gene's germline CDR1 is SNHLY and CDR2 FYNNEI. The CDR3 is made up of 16 amino acids. The CDR3 DNA follows: TGTGCCAGTCCCGGGACAGGGAGTGACAAAGGCGAGACCCAGTACTTC. Protein product: CASPGTGSDKGETQYF.

The chain links TRBV3-1 (or the pseudogene TRBV3-2) to TRBJ2-1; TRBD2 agrees at 13 bases. The trim removed 4 bases at V and 6 bases at J, leaving 3 bases unmatched. The CDR3 is made up of 15 amino acids. Germline CDR1 is LGHDT and CDR2 is YNNKEL (reference sequence). As DNA, the CDR3 is TGTGCCAGCAGCCGGACTAGCGGGAGTTTCAATGAGCAGTTCTTC. Its translation is CASSRTSGSFNEQFF.

The chain links TRBV24-1 to TRBJ1-5, with 10 bases identical to TRBD1. The CDR3 length is 15 residues. Germline CDR1 and CDR2: KGHDR and SFDVKD. The J segment lost 6 bases and the V segment lost 3 bases, leaving 4 bases of the junction unmatched. CDR3 nucleotides: TGTGCCACCAGTGATGCCAGACAGGGGGCTCAGCCCCAGCATTTT. Translated: CATSDARQGAQPQHF.

The J gene is TRBJ1-3, the V gene TRBV5-1, with a possible D match to TRBD1 (5 bases). Germline CDR1 is SGHRS and CDR2 is YFSETQ. The CDR3 length is 15 residues. V lost 1 base, J lost 1 base, and 9 bases lay in between. Here the CDR3 reads CASSLQGGSGNTIYF. The CDR3 DNA follows: TGCGCCAGCAGCTTGCAGGGAGGATCTGGAAACACCATATATTTT.

The V and J genes are TRBV10-2 and TRBJ1-4, with D hard to call. The V end was cut by 6 bases, the J end by 0 bases, with 8 bases between. This CDR3 has 14 residues. The germline V gene has CDR1 WSHSY and CDR2 SAAADI. As DNA, the CDR3 is TGCGCCAGCAGGAGGACTGCAACTAATGAAAAACTGTTTTTT. This sequence encodes CASRRTATNEKLFF.

This clone appeared once. This chain links TRBV18 with TRBJ1-2; 7 nucleotides align to TRBD1. CDR1 KGHSH and CDR2 LQKENI come from the germline V gene. The CDR3 totals 14 residues. The V gene end was trimmed by 3 bases and the J gene end by 5 bases; junction bases not matched to a gene: 6. DNA for the CDR3: TGTGCCAGCTCACCTGGGTCAGGGGGATATGGCTACACCTTC. Translation gives CASSPGSGGYGYTF.

This chain joins TRBV19 and TRBJ2-3; 7 bases agree with TRBD1. Germline values: CDR1 LNHDA, CDR2 SQIVND (reference sequence). This CDR3 region has 15 residues. After removal of 9 bases from V and 0 bases from J, the junction contained 9 bases not matched to a gene. The CDR3 nucleotides are TGTGCCAGCCGTAAACAGGGGCTTAGCACAGATACGCAGTATTTT. Protein sequence: CASRKQGLSTDTQYF.

The chain carries TRBV27 and TRBJ2-5; TRBD1 matches at 8 bases. CDR1 and CDR2 from the germline V gene are MNHEY and SMNVEV (reference sequence). This CDR3 region has 15 residues. The ends lost 0 bases at V and 2 bases at J; junction bases unmatched: 2. CDR3 coding DNA: TGTGCCAGCAGTTTATCTGGGACAGGACAAGAGACCCAGTACTTC. Encoded protein: CASSLSGTGQETQYF.

The chain has TRBV6-5 and TRBJ2-7, with 7 positions matching TRBD2. Losses at the gene ends were 7 bases for V and 4 bases for J; bases not matched to a gene: 7. The CDR3 has 13 residues. The germline gives CDR1 MNHEY, CDR2 SVGAGI. The CDR3 region has the DNA TGTGCCAGCATGGGCGGGAGTCTGTACGAGCAGTACTTC. Residues: CASMGGSLYEQYF.

This chain joins TRBV20-1 and TRBJ2-7; 10 bases are shared with TRBD2. V shed 3 bases, J shed 2 bases, and the junction held 7 bases outside the gene matches. Germline V gene sequence: CDR1 DFQATT, CDR2 SNEGSKA (reference sequence). This CDR3 is 15 amino acids long. The CDR3 nucleotides are TGCAGTGCTAGTAATAGCGGGAGGCCCCCCTACGAGCAGTACTTC. Translated, it gives CSASNSGRPPYEQYF.

The chain employs TRBV7-3 and TRBJ1-2; D unresolved. Germline V gives CDR1 SGHTA, CDR2 FQGTGA. Trimming pared 5 bases from V and 8 bases from J, leaving 15 bases between. CDR3 length: 13 amino acids. The CDR3 DNA is TGTGCCAGCAGCCCCCGGGGAGAGGACGGCTACACCTTC. Its protein is CASSPRGEDGYTF.

Regarding this clone: Compared with germline, one end of the junction differs, possibly owing to a read error. This chain connects TRBV6-1 to TRBJ1-1; perhaps TRBD1 as D (5 bases). The V gene's germline CDR1 is MNHNS and CDR2 SASEGT. There are 13 residues in the CDR3. Here the CDR3 DNA reads TGTGCCAGCAGTGAATGGATACGTTCAGGGAGGACCTTT. It codes for CASSEWIRSGRTF.

The chain has TRBV5-1 and TRBJ1-4, with 9 bases that match TRBD1. The CDR3 has 15 amino acids. Germline assignment: CDR1 SGHRS and CDR2 YFSETQ. V lost 4 bases and J lost 8; bases outside the gene matches: 9. The CDR3 spells CASSAGTGWLEKLFF. The CDR3 DNA reads TGCGCCAGCAGCGCGGGGACAGGGTGGTTAGAAAAACTGTTTTTT.

V gene TRBV7-3 combines with J gene TRBJ1-2; D is unresolved. This CDR3 comprises 16 residues. Germline V lookup: CDR1 SGHTA, CDR2 FQGTGA. V was shortened by 5 bases and J by 4 bases, with 20 bases between the two germline ends. In DNA, the CDR3 is TGTGCCAGCAGCGTGGGTCGGCTGGAGGATTCCTATGGCTACACCTTC. Protein: CASSVGRLEDSYGYTF.